This TCR beta chain derives from a study of PD-L1 blockade in urothelial cancer (dated by TCRdb to about 2017). Study-wide context: Therapy was started in the mid-2010s for all patients, and atezolizumab 1,200 mg was administered intravenously every 3 weeks. Patients had an ECOG performance status of 0 or 1 and had received between 0 and 3 prior chemotherapy regimens. Durable clinical benefit was achieved by nine patients but not by the remaining 20. Durable clinical benefit was defined as progression-free survival longer than 6 months, and TCR features were also tested against progression-free and overall survival. Blood samples were analyzed at two time points: 3 weeks after treatment start (second dose) and 6 weeks after treatment start. Pretreatment tumor samples and matched peripheral blood, collected serially before and after atezolizumab treatment, underwent TCR sequencing. About 85% of the 29 patients were identified as males with urothelial cancer of bladder origin, and a prior smoking history was reported by 18 of 29 patients. Blood samples yielded a median of roughly 140,000 T cells and tens of thousands of unique TCRs, with median clonality approximately 0.08. The study was an exploratory multi-omic analysis of somatic, immune and clinical correlates of response to PD-L1 blockade with atezolizumab in urothelial cancer. Approximately 30 patients had pretreatment blood TCR-seq, some 24 had at least one posttreatment blood collection, and some 24 had tumor TCR-seq. In the same patients who had TCR sequencing, pretreatment tumors also underwent whole exome sequencing and RNA sequencing. The full study reports these points: Improved progression-free and overall survival was associated with having pretreatment peripheral blood TCR clonality below the median. Because the sample size was small (n ≈ 29) and many exploratory analyses were performed, the results are intended to be hypothesis-generating. At 3 weeks after the start of treatment, tumor-associated TCR clones in peripheral blood had expanded more in patients with durable benefit (n of about 21, p = 0.022).

Each PCR received spiked-in synthetic TCR analog templates so that absolute template abundance could be estimated from read counts. TCRbeta CDR3 regions were amplified from genomic DNA with bias-controlled V and J gene primers using the immunoSEQ assay. Sequencing of rearranged TCRbeta segments was performed at approximately 20X coverage. Under the source paper's analysis protocol: Sequencing errors were corrected by clustering and CDR3s were annotated against IMGT to assign V, D and J genes. Downstream analyses used only productive TCRbeta rearrangements and left out out-of-frame or stop-codon sequences. Clonality was computed as one minus Shannon entropy normalized by the log of the number of unique productive sequences. Fisher's exact test with Benjamini-Hochberg correction, at a threshold of adjusted p below 0.01, was used to find clones that differed between time points or between blood and tumor. TCRdb mirrors the immuneACCESS table, restricted to in-frame sequences. Some clones are absent from its copies; in checked studies, under half trace to an unresolved V gene, and the reason for the others is unknown. V and J calls and clone size are copied from that table; D and trimming were computed from the DNA. The sample table shows tens of thousands of clones, and 75% to 90% are seen once. 14% to 15% of the sample comes from the top ten.

Looking up the germline V gene yields CDR1 SNHLY and CDR2 FYNNEI. The CDR3 spans 14 residues, from the cysteine through the phenylalanine. Kept here is only the CDR3 DNA, which spans 42 bases and is read in frame from base 1. At the junction V is shortened by 1 base and J by 1 base, with 5 bases in between. About this clone itself: The antigen it recognizes is unknown. Per-nucleotide qualities are absent, and no much larger clonotype sits a single base away.

According to the study, the label for this sample's time point signals: pretreatment peripheral blood. A cohort of approximately 31 patients with locally advanced or metastatic urothelial carcinoma, treated at Memorial Sloan Kettering on a trial protocol, was included. Peripheral blood mononuclear cells were collected pretreatment and during treatment, with between 1 and 8 total time points obtained per patient. The Qiagen DNeasy Blood extraction kit was used to purify genomic DNA from total PBMCs and tumor samples. Collected pretreatment and during treatment, PBMCs were isolated and stored as previously described.

The chain couples TRBV2 to TRBJ1-3; the D segment cannot be called with confidence. Specimen: PBMCs, collected around atezolizumab (anti-PD-L1) treatment. The TCR comes from a man aged 60 to 69 with urothelial cancer. CDR3 reads: CASSEVHSGNTIYF. Read as DNA, the sequence is TGTGCCAGCAGTGAAGTACATTCTGGAAACACCATATATTTT. When the CDR3 is completed using the reference TRBV2 and TRBJ1-3 genes on either side, the full variable domain is EPEVTQTPSHQVTQMGQEVILRCVPISNHLYFYWYRQILGQKVEFLVSFYNNEISEKSEIFDDQFSVERPDGSNFTLKIRSTKLEDSAMYFCASSEVHSGNTIYFGEGSWLTVV.